This record looks at one T cell receptor (beta chain) sequence and its context. No antigen is known for it. The data originate from a study of shared clonotypes between healthy human individuals. The study, taken as a whole, reports: Donors were few, which limited the genetic and exposure-history diversity represented. Non-shared clonotypes had lower generation probabilities than those shared by all four donors.

Replicate PCRs for sorted subsets used about 200 ng DNA; this equaled 25,000 to 35,000 T cell genomes. Sequencing was performed with immunoSEQ multiplex PCR; in TCRdb, only in-frame clones are kept and a portion is missing. The table has over 95,000 clones, approximately 70% seen once. Germline V lookup: CDR1 SGHKS, CDR2 YYEKEE (reference sequence). J was trimmed by 7 bases and V by 4 bases; bases with no gene match: 5. The CDR3 runs to 15 residues. This sequence was found in a woman in her 30s in good health. Sample: memory CD8+ T cells sorted from blood. As for subset: CD45RO+ cells pooled with CCR7-negative TemRA cells. V gene TRBV5-5 combines with J gene TRBJ2-7, with TRBD2 identical over 16 bases. The CDR3 DNA follows: TGTGCCAGCAGCGGGACTAGCGGGAGGGCCTCAGAGCAGTACTTC. Its protein is CASSGTSGRASEQYF.